This is a list of T cell receptor beta chains from one sample in a study of T cell changes during pregnancy in multiple sclerosis. The data were produced by immunoSEQ multiplex PCR, yet TCRdb's version contains in-frame clones alone and is incomplete. The profile shows over 80,000 clones, 90% of them singletons. Sequencing used peripheral blood, obtained in the second trimester of pregnancy. These receptors all stem from a female donor in good health, enrolled as a control in a pregnancy study. CDR3s include the opening cysteine and the closing phenylalanine or tryptophan.

CDR3aa,v_gene
CASSLRQAASGYTF,TRBV5-6
CASSNYGTALCSNQPQHF,TRBV21-1
CASSAPTPFETQYF,TRBV19
CASSSPGTGGNGYTF,TRBV7-9
CASSHEEGDPYEQYF,TRBV4-2
CASSLVPGTETQYF,TRBV5-5
CASALGRGNIQYF,TRBV4-3
CASSLDAGGGQPQHF,TRBV7-6
CASSLEGAAQETQYF,TRBV11-1
CASSIVAQGVNNEQFF,TRBV19
CASSSRTGKEKTQYF,TRBV5-4
CASSLGGGNTEAFF,TRBV5-1
CAISEGGREQPQHF,TRBV10-3
CASSFGSGETQYF,TRBV27
CASSLENAAQHEKLFF,TRBV4-1
CASSATRGNSGEQYF,TRBV9
CASSLAADRMSEAFF,TRBV5-1
CASSELAGVSNEQFF,TRBV2
CASSIVLRGTDTQYF,TRBV19
CASRTGVGNQPQHF,TRBV28
CAIDPRRRRVCLLYTF,TRBV10-3
CASGSRNIQYF,TRBV19
CASSIIAGGSYEQYF,TRBV19